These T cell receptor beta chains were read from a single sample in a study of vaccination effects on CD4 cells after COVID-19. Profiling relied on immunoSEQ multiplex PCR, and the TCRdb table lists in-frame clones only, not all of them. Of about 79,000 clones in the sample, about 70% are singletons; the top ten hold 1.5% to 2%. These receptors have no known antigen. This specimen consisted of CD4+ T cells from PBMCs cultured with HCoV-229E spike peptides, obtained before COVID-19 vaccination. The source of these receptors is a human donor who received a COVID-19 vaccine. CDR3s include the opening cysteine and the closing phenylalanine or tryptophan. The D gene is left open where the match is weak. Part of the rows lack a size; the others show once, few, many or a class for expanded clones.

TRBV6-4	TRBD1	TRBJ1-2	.	TGTGCCAGCAGGAGGGACAGCTCCCCTATTAACTATGGCTACACCTTC	CASRRDSSPINYGYTF
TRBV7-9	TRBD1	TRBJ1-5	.	TGTGCCAGCAGCCTTGGACAGGGGGTTCAGCCCCAGCATTTT	CASSLGQGVQPQHF
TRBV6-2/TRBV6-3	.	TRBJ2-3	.	TGTGCCAGCAGTCGGACCACAGATACGCAGTATTTT	CASSRTTDTQYF
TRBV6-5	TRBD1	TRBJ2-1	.	TGTGCCAGCAGGAGATTCGGGACAGGGGAGGATGAGCAGTTCTTC	CASRRFGTGEDEQFF
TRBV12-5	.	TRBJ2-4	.	TGTGCTAGTGGTCCTACAGGGTCGCTAGCCAAAAACATTCAGTACTTC	CASGPTGSLAKNIQYF
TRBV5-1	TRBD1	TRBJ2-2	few	TGCGCCAGCAGCACTAACCCAGACAGGGGCACCGGGGAGCTGTTTTTT	CASSTNPDRGTGELFF
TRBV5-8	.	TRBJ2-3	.	TGTGCCAGCCCCGCAAACACAGATACGCAGTATTTT	CASPANTDTQYF
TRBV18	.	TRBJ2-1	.	TGTGCCAGCTCACCCCCCCTAAATAAGGTCTATGAGCAGTTCTTC	CASSPPLNKVYEQFF
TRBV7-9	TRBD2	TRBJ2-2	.	TGTGCCAGCAGCTTAGCGGCTACTAGCGGGGGATCTACCGGGGAGCTGTTTTTT	CASSLAATSGGSTGELFF
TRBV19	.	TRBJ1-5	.	TGTGCCAGTAGTATTCAGCTCCAGCCCCAGCATTTT	CASSIQLQPQHF
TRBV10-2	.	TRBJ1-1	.	TGCGCCAGCAGTGAGGAGGCGGGTGAAGCTTTCTTT	CASSEEAGEAFF
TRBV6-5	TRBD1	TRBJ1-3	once	TGTGCCAGCAGCCTAAGGACAGGATGGGACACCATATATTTT	CASSLRTGWDTIYF
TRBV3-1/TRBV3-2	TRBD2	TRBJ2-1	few	TGTGCCAGCGTAGGTAGCGGGGGAAAGCAGTTCTTC	CASVGSGGKQFF
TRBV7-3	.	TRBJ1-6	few	TGTGCCAGCAGCTTAGGAGGGGGGGATTCACCCCTCCACTTT	CASSLGGGDSPLHF
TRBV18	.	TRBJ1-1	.	TGTGCCAGCTCACCAAGGGGTCTTATCATGAACACTGAAGCTTTCTTT	CASSPRGLIMNTEAFF
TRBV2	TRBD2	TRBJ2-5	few	TGTGCCAGCAGTGGACTAGCGGGGAAAGAGACCCAGTACTTC	CASSGLAGKETQYF
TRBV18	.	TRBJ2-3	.	TGTGCCAGCTCACCATCACAGCGCACAGATACGCAGTATTTT	CASSPSQRTDTQYF
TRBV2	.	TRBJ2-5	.	TGTGCCAGCAGTGCCCCGTACACACGCGAGACCCAGTACTTC	CASSAPYTRETQYF
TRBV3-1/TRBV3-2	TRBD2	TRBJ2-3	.	TGTGCCAGCAGCCTCGGGACTAGCGGACGCACAGATACGCAGTATTTT	CASSLGTSGRTDTQYF
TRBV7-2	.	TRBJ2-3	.	TGTGCCAGCAGCTTAGGGCGAAGCGGGCGAAGCACAGATACGCAGTATTTT	CASSLGRSGRSTDTQYF
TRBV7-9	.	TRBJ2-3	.	TGTGCCAGCAGCTTAGGTTCCGGGGGCCCCACGTATACGCAGTATTTT	CASSLGSGGPTYTQYF
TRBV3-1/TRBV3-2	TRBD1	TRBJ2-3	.	TGTGCCAGCAGCCGGCGACAGGGGGTGGGCACAGATACGCAGTATTTT	CASSRRQGVGTDTQYF
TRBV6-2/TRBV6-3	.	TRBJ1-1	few	TGTGCCAGCAGTTATTACAGGGCGGACACTGAAGCTTTCTTT	CASSYYRADTEAFF
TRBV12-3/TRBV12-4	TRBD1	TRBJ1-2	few	TGTGCCAGCCATCAGGGGGGCTATGGCTACACCTTC	CASHQGGYGYTF
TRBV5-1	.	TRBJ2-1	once	TGCGCCAGCAGCTTGGACCAGGGAACAACTTACAATGAGCAGTTCTTC	CASSLDQGTTYNEQFF
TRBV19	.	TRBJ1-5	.	TGTGCCACCGCCCCCAGGGTTCGGGATCAGCCCCAGCATTTT	CATAPRVRDQPQHF
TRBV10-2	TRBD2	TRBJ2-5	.	TGCGCCAGCAGTGAGGGACTAGCGTCAGAGACCCAGTACTTC	CASSEGLASETQYF
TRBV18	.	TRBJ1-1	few	TGTGCCAGCTCAACAAGCCGGGCTGAAGCTTTCTTT	CASSTSRAEAFF
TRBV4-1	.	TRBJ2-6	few	TGCGCCAGCAGCCAAGATCTGAGATTCTCTGGGGCCAACGTCCTGACTTTC	CASSQDLRFSGANVLTF
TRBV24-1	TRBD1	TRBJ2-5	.	TGTGCCACCAGTGGGGCCGGGACAGGGCAAGAGACCCAGTACTTC	CATSGAGTGQETQYF
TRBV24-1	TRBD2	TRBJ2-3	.	TGTGCCACCTCGGGGGCCAGCGGGGGTACAGATACGCAGTATTTT	CATSGASGGTDTQYF
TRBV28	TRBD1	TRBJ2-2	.	TGTGCCAGCACCCCACCTGGGACAGCGAACACCGGGGAGCTGTTTTTT	CASTPPGTANTGELFF
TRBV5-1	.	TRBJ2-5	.	TGCGCCAGCACTCCATCTCCCGGGACACATCAAGAGACCCAGTACTTC	CASTPSPGTHQETQYF
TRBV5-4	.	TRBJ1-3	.	TGTGCCAGCAGCCTAGATCAGGGTTCTGGAAACACCATATATTTT	CASSLDQGSGNTIYF
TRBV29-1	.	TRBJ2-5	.	TGCAGCGTTGAGCCCAGGGACCGGGAGACCCAGTACTTC	CSVEPRDRETQYF
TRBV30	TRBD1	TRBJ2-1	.	TGTGCCTGGAGTAGATTCGGGACAGGGAATGAGCAGTTCTTC	CAWSRFGTGNEQFF
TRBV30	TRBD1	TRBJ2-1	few	TGTGCCTGGAGTGCCTCTCACAGGGGGAAGTTCTTC	CAWSASHRGKFF
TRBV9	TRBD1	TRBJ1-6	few	TGTGCCAGCAGTGCGGACAGGAATAATTCACCCCTCCACTTT	CASSADRNNSPLHF
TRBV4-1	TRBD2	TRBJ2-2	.	TGCGCCAGCAGCCGTAGCGGGGGGCATATAAACACCGGGGAGCTGTTTTTT	CASSRSGGHINTGELFF
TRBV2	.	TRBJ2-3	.	TGTGCCAGCAGTGACGATATGGGACGGGGTGCAGATACGCAGTATTTT	CASSDDMGRGADTQYF
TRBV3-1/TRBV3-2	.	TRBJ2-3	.	TGTGCCAGCAGCCAAGATCACAAGGCCACAGATACGCAGTATTTT	CASSQDHKATDTQYF
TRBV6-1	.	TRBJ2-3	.	TGTGCCAGCAGTGAAGGGGACCGCCTACTCACAGATACGCAGTATTTT	CASSEGDRLLTDTQYF
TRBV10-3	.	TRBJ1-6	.	TGTGCCATCAGACATGATAATTCACCCCTCCACTTT	CAIRHDNSPLHF
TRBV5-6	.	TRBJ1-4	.	TGTGCCAGCAGCTTCCTCCAGGGAAATGAAAAACTGTTTTTT	CASSFLQGNEKLFF
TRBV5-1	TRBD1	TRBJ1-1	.	TGCGCCAGCAGCTTGGGGACAGGGATGACTGAAGCTTTCTTT	CASSLGTGMTEAFF
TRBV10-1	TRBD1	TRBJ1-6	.	TGCGCCAGCAGTAAAGGACAGGGGTCCCCCCTCCACTTT	CASSKGQGSPLHF
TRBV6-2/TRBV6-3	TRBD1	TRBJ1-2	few	TGTGCCAGCACCCCAGGGGGGTCGAACGGCTATGGCTACACCTTC	CASTPGGSNGYGYTF
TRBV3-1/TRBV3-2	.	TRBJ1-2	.	TGTGCCAGCAGCCAAGCCCAGGGAGGTTCCTATGGCTACACCTTC	CASSQAQGGSYGYTF
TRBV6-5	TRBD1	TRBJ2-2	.	TGTGCCAGCTCGGGGTCACAGGGGGCCACCGGGGAGCTGTTTTTT	CASSGSQGATGELFF
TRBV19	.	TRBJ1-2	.	TGTGCCAGTACCGGGGGCGCGAAAGCGACCTTC	CASTGGAKATF
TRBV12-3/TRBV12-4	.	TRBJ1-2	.	TGTGCCAGCAGGGCATACTATGGCTACACCTTC	CASRAYYGYTF
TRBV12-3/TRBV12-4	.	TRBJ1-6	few	TGTGCCAGCAGAAAGACAGCTAATTCACCCCTCCACTTT	CASRKTANSPLHF
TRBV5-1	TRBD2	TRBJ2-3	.	TGCGCCAGCAGCTTGGGGCGGGGGGTCACAGATACGCAGTATTTT	CASSLGRGVTDTQYF
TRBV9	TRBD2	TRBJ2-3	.	TGTGCCAGCAGCTCTAGCGGGACTAGTAGGGCGCAGTATTTT	CASSSSGTSRAQYF
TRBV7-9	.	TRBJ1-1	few	TGTGCCAGCAGCCCCAGTTCAACGCTGAACACTGAAGCTTTCTTT	CASSPSSTLNTEAFF
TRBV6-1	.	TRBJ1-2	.	TGTGCCAGCAGTGAAGCGCCCGTCTATGGCTACACCTTC	CASSEAPVYGYTF
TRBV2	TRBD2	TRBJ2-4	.	TGTGCCAGCAGTGTCTGGGGGGGTCTAGCCAAAAACATTCAGTACTTC	CASSVWGGLAKNIQYF
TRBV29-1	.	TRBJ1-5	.	TGCAGCCCGGCAATGGGAGGGGGCAATCAGCCCCAGCATTTT	CSPAMGGGNQPQHF
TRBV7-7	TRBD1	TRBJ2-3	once	TGTGCCAGCAGCTCCACGGGACAGGGAGATACGCAGTATTTT	CASSSTGQGDTQYF